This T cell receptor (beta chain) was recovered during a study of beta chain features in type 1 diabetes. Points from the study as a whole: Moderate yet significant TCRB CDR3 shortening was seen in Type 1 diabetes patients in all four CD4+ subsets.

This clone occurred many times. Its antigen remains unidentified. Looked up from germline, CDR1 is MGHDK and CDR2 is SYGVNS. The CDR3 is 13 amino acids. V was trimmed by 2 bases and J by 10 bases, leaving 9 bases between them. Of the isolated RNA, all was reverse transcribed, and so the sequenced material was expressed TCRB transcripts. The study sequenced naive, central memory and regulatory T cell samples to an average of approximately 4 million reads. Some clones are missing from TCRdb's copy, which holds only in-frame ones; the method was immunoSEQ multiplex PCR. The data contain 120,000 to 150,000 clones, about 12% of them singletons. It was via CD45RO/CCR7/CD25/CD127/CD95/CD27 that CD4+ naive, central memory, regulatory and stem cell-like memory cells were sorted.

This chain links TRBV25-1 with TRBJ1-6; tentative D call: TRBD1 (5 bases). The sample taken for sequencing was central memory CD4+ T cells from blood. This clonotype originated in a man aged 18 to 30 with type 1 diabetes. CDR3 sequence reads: CASSETGLSPLHF. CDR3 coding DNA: TGTGCCAGCAGTGAAACGGGGCTCTCACCCCTCCACTTT.